One and the same sample provided the 27 T cell receptor beta chains below, sequenced in a study of shared clonotypes between healthy human individuals. Naive CD8 cells comprised CD45RO-negative, CCR7-positively selected cells, excluding terminally differentiated effector memory CD45RA+ cells. This table comes from immunoSEQ multiplex PCR, and its TCRdb copy is limited to in-frame clones, with some not included. The data show approximately 810,000 clones, about 92% seen once. The specimen sequenced was naive CD8+ T cells sorted from blood. The receptors derive from a man aged 30 to 39 in good health.

The rearrangement links TRBV19 to TRBJ2-7; TRBD1 is a possible D gene (5 bases). V was shortened by 6 bases and J by 3 bases, with 18 bases between the two germline ends. The CDR3 length is 15 residues. Germline assignment: CDR1 LNHDA and CDR2 SQIVND (reference sequence). The CDR3 DNA follows: TGTGCCAGTAGCTTTGCACAGGCGTCCAACTACGAGCAGTACTTC. Residues: CASSFAQASNYEQYF.

The J gene is TRBJ2-1, the V gene TRBV7-9, with 14 bases aligning to TRBD2. The germline V gene has CDR1 SEHNR and CDR2 FQNEAQ (reference sequence). The CDR3 extends over 17 amino acids. V lost 7 bases to trimming and J lost 0 bases; unmatched junction nucleotides: 5. The CDR3 bases are TGTGCCAGCACGGGACTAGCGGGAGTTGCCTCCTACAATGAGCAGTTCTTC. This encodes CASTGLAGVASYNEQFF.

This clone has only a few counts. The rearrangement uses TRBV7-9 and TRBJ2-2; 16 bases fit TRBD2. Germline V gene sequence: CDR1 SEHNR, CDR2 FQNEAQ (reference sequence). J was trimmed by 5 bases and V by 6 bases; bases with no gene match: 3. CDR3 size: 16 residues. The CDR3 coding sequence is TGTGCCAGCAGGACGGGACTAGCGGGAGGGACCGGGGAGCTGTTTTTT. It yields the protein CASRTGLAGGTGELFF.

The chain uses TRBV29-1 and TRBJ2-2; D uncertain. The CDR3 is 13 residues long. Trimming pared 7 bases from V and 2 bases from J, leaving 11 bases between. Germline V gene lookup returns CDR1 SQVTM and CDR2 ANQGSEA. The CDR3 sequence is CSAGRRNTGELFF. CDR3 sequence (DNA): TGCAGCGCCGGGCGGAGAAACACCGGGGAGCTGTTTTTT.

The CDR3 reads CASSLGHEQYF. The CDR3 DNA reads as TGTGCCAGCAGTTTAGGCCACGAGCAGTACTTC. This chain connects TRBV27 to TRBJ2-7, with unresolved D. Germline V CDR1 and CDR2: MNHEY, SMNVEV (reference sequence). Trimming pared 2 bases from V and 5 bases from J, leaving 4 bases between. The CDR3 totals 11 residues.

The chain joins TRBV6-1 to TRBJ1-5; D gene unclear. The CDR3 extends over 16 amino acids. Germline V gene sequence: CDR1 MNHNS, CDR2 SASEGT. V was pared by 0 bases and J by 3 bases, with 12 bases between. The CDR3 DNA follows: TGTGCCAGCAGTGAAGCCGGCAGGCGTTTCAATCAGCCCCAGCATTTT. It yields the protein CASSEAGRRFNQPQHF.

V is TRBV27 and J is TRBJ1-2, with D possibly TRBD1 on 6 matching bases. The CDR3 runs to 13 residues. Deletions cut 5 bases from V and 7 bases from J, with 14 bases between. Germline V lookup: CDR1 MNHEY, CDR2 SMNVEV (reference sequence). The CDR3 nucleotides read TGTGCCAGCAGTCAAAGGGGGGTCGGTGGCTACACCTTC. Amino acid sequence: CASSQRGVGGYTF.

The J gene is TRBJ1-1, the V gene TRBV29-1, with D possibly being TRBD1 (5 bases). V lost 4 bases, J lost 6 bases, and 12 bases lay in between. The germline V gene encodes CDR1 SQVTM and CDR2 ANQGSEA. This CDR3 contains 12 residues. CDR3 loop: CSVAGGDAEAFF. In nucleotides, the CDR3 is TGCAGCGTTGCCGGAGGGGACGCTGAAGCTTTCTTT.

The V and J genes are TRBV5-6 and TRBJ1-4, with D unresolved. Germline V gene sequence: CDR1 SGHDT, CDR2 YYEEEE. V was shortened by 4 bases and J by 0 bases, with 10 bases between the two germline ends. The CDR3 spans 15 residues. The chain's CDR3 is CASSPTSATNEKLFF. The CDR3 region has the DNA TGTGCCAGCAGCCCCACCTCGGCAACTAATGAAAAACTGTTTTTT.

The rearrangement links TRBV4-1 to TRBJ2-1, with TRBD2 matching 12 bases. V lost 3 bases to trimming and J lost 9 bases; unmatched junction nucleotides: 9. CDR1 and CDR2 from the germline V gene are MGHRA and YSYEKL. The CDR3 runs to 16 residues. CDR3: CASSQGRLAGEAEQFF. CDR3 nucleotide sequence: TGCGCCAGCAGCCAGGGCAGACTAGCGGGAGAGGCTGAGCAGTTCTTC.

The chain employs TRBV15 and TRBJ2-1; a weak D match, TRBD2 (5 bases). The germline V gene has CDR1 LNHNV and CDR2 YYDKDF (reference sequence). V lost 8 bases and J lost 9, with 11 bases in between. The CDR3 has 11 amino acids. CDR3 loop: CATRREGEQFF. For the CDR3, the DNA is TGTGCCACCCGACGCGAGGGTGAGCAGTTCTTC.

This clone has a single count. The chain recombines TRBV2 with TRBJ2-7; D gene ambiguous. The CDR3 is 13 amino acids. Between the trimmed V and J ends, which lost 4 bases and 2 bases, there was a span of 9 bases. In germline, CDR1 is SNHLY, CDR2 FYNNEI. CDR3 bases: TGTGCCAGCAGTGCGGGCTCCCCCTACGAGCAGTACTTC. As protein: CASSAGSPYEQYF.

The rearrangement uses TRBV27 and TRBJ2-3; 11 bases are shared with TRBD2. CDR1 is MNHEY and CDR2 is SMNVEV in the germline V gene (reference sequence). The CDR3 consists of 16 residues. The junction had 8 bases not matched to a gene; V was cut back by 7 bases and J by 2 bases. The DNA for the CDR3 is TGTGCCAGCATGGGACTAGCGGAACCTAACACAGATACGCAGTATTTT. It translates to CASMGLAEPNTDTQYF.

The chain couples TRBV11-3 to TRBJ2-1, with 11 bases fitting TRBD2. This CDR3 is 19 amino acids long. With 4 bases clipped from V and 4 bases from J, the junction kept 15 bases outside the gene matches. CDR1 is SGHNT and CDR2 is YENEEA in the germline V gene. The CDR3 loop reads CASSSYPQGTSGKYNEQFF. CDR3 sequence (DNA): TGTGCCAGCAGCTCATACCCCCAGGGGACTAGCGGAAAGTACAATGAGCAGTTCTTC.

CDR3: CASSLAPGAGELFF. CDR3 nucleotide sequence: TGTGCCAGCAGCTTAGCGCCGGGGGCCGGGGAGCTGTTTTTT. The J gene is TRBJ2-2, the V gene TRBV7-9; D may be TRBD2 (6 bases). Germline CDR1 is SEHNR and CDR2 is FQNEAQ (reference sequence). The CDR3 has 14 amino acids. Trimming removed 0 bases at V and 6 bases at J, with 8 bases between.

This clone was seen a few times. The gene calls are TRBV9 and TRBJ2-1; D remains ambiguous. Trimming shortened V by 3 bases and J by 5 bases, and 3 bases separated the two germline ends. Germline V gene data show CDR1 as SGDLS and CDR2 as YYNGEE. The CDR3 has 11 residues. For the CDR3, the DNA is TGTGCCAGCAGCGGAGACAATGAGCAGTTCTTC. This gives the protein CASSGDNEQFF. Full variable domain (missing parts from reference TRBV9 and TRBJ2-1): DSGVTQTPKHLITATGQRVTLRCSPRSGDLSVYWYQQSLDQGLQFLIQYYNGEERAKGNILERFSAQQFPDLHSELNLSSLELGDSALYFCASSGDNEQFFGPGTRLTVL.

J is TRBJ1-1 and V is TRBV18, with D perhaps matching TRBD1 (5 bases). V dropped 2 bases and J dropped 1 base, with 17 bases sitting between them. Germline V gene sequence: CDR1 KGHSH, CDR2 LQKENI. The CDR3 extends over 17 amino acids. The chain's CDR3 is CASSPDLMGRRNTEAFF. In DNA form, the CDR3 reads TGTGCCAGCTCACCAGATTTAATGGGACGGCGGAACACTGAAGCTTTCTTT.

In its sample, this clone was seen once. This sequence joins TRBV9 and TRBJ2-3; D may match TRBD1 or TRBD2 (6 bases each). V gave up 3 bases and J gave up 3 bases, with 11 bases separating them. This CDR3 comprises 14 residues. The germline CDR1 and CDR2 sequences are SGDLS and YYNGEE. CDR3 sequence reads: CASSGRDTTDTQYF. The DNA for the CDR3 is TGTGCCAGCAGCGGGCGGGACACAACAGATACGCAGTATTTT.

This chain connects TRBV6-5 to TRBJ2-7; no clear D. Germline V gene sequence: CDR1 MNHEY, CDR2 SVGAGI. The CDR3 covers 15 residues. Trimming stripped 0 bases from V and 3 bases from J, with 12 bases between. CDR3 loop: CASSYSPTTDYEQYF. CDR3 nucleotides: TGTGCCAGCAGTTACTCACCGACGACGGACTACGAGCAGTACTTC.

The J gene is TRBJ1-5, the V gene TRBV19, with no clear D. This CDR3 comprises 17 residues. Germline assignment: CDR1 LNHDA and CDR2 SQIVND (reference sequence). The V end was cut by 6 bases, the J end by 7 bases, with 25 bases between. CDR3 in DNA: TGTGCCAGTAGCGTTACCCTCGGACGGCTAACTACCCAGCCCCAGCATTTT. Protein product: CASSVTLGRLTTQPQHF. The full variable domain, its missing parts supplied by reference TRBV19 and TRBJ1-5, is DGGITQSPKYLFRKEGQNVTLSCEQNLNHDAMYWYRQDPGQGLRLIYYSQIVNDFQKGDIAEGYSVSREKKESFPLTVTSAQKNPTAFYLCASSVTLGRLTTQPQHFGDGTRLSIL.

The V call is TRBV7-9, the J call TRBJ2-1; the D is unclear. Germline CDR1 reads SEHNR; CDR2 reads FQNEAQ (reference sequence). V was pared by 7 bases and J by 0 bases, with 13 bases between. This CDR3 contains 15 residues. The CDR3 region is CASTHSGSSYNEQFF. The CDR3 DNA is TGTGCCAGCACCCACTCGGGTAGCTCCTACAATGAGCAGTTCTTC.

The chain couples TRBV5-6 to TRBJ1-3; 7 bases are a match to TRBD1. CDR3 length: 16 amino acids. Germline loops: CDR1 SGHDT, CDR2 YYEEEE. J lost 3 bases, V lost 5 bases, and 11 bases had no gene match. The CDR3 here is CASSPIRPGGGNTIYF. The CDR3 DNA reads as TGTGCCAGCAGTCCGATCCGACCAGGGGGTGGAAACACCATATATTTT. Variable domain in full (rest from reference TRBV5-6 and TRBJ1-3): DAGVTQSPTHLIKTRGQQVTLRCSPKSGHDTVSWYQQALGQGPQFIFQYYEEEERQRGNFPDRFSGHQFPNYSSELNVNALLLGDSALYLCASSPIRPGGGNTIYFGEGSWLTVV.

This clone was seen once. The chain couples TRBV30 to TRBJ1-1; D is unresolved. The CDR3 spans 10 residues. V gave up 5 bases and J gave up 2 bases, with 3 bases separating them. Germline assignment: CDR1 GTSNPN and CDR2 SVGIG (reference sequence). CDR3 residues: CAWGNTEAFF. The DNA for the CDR3 is TGTGCCTGGGGCAACACTGAAGCTTTCTTT. The full variable domain, in which reference TRBV30 and TRBJ1-1 provide the parts outside the CDR3, is SQTIHQWPATLVQPVGSPLSLECTVEGTSNPNLYWYRQAAGRGLQLLFYSVGIGQISSEVPQNLSASRPQDRQFILSSKKLLLSDSGFYLCAWGNTEAFFGQGTRLTVV.

V is TRBV5-8 and J is TRBJ2-7, with 10 positions matching TRBD2. This CDR3 contains 14 residues. V lost 2 bases, J lost 4 bases, and 3 bases stayed unmatched. Germline V lookup: CDR1 SGHTS, CDR2 YDEGEE. CDR3 nucleotides: TGTGCCAGCAGCTTATCTAGCGGGAGTTACGAGCAGTACTTC. Protein product: CASSLSSGSYEQYF. Full variable domain (remainder filled in from reference TRBV5-8 and TRBJ2-7): EAGVTQSPTHLIKTRGQQATLRCSPISGHTSVYWYQQALGLGLQFLLWYDEGEERNRGNFPPRFSGRQFPNYSSELNVNALELEDSALYLCASSLSSGSYEQYFGPGTRLTVT.

This clone was seen a handful of times. This rearrangement joins TRBV7-9 to TRBJ2-2; the D is unclear. Per the germline V gene, CDR1 is SEHNR and CDR2 is FQNEAQ (reference sequence). The CDR3 extends over 14 amino acids. The V end was cut by 3 bases, the J end by 1 base, with 6 bases between. CDR3 amino acids: CASSLTWNTGELFF. The CDR3 bases are TGTGCCAGCAGCTTGACTTGGAACACCGGGGAGCTGTTTTTT.

This chain connects TRBV7-9 to TRBJ2-7, with D unresolved. Germline CDR1 reads SEHNR; CDR2 reads FQNEAQ (reference sequence). Trimming cost V 1 base and J 5 bases, with 9 bases left between them. The CDR3 length is 13 residues. CDR3 residues: CASSLEGSDEQYF. The CDR3, as DNA: TGTGCCAGCAGCTTAGAGGGTTCCGACGAGCAGTACTTC. The whole variable domain, remainder taken from reference TRBV7-9 and TRBJ2-7, is DTGVSQNPRHKITKRGQNVTFRCDPISEHNRLYWYRQTLGQGPEFLTYFQNEAQLEKSRLLSDRFSAERPKGSFSTLEIQRTEQGDSAMYLCASSLEGSDEQYFGPGTRLTVT.

The chain employs TRBV7-8 and TRBJ2-1; 8 nucleotides match TRBD2. Trimming cost V 4 bases and J 10 bases; bases outside gene matches: 3. The CDR3 is 12 residues long. Germline CDR1 reads SGHVS; CDR2 reads FQNEAQ. The CDR3 DNA reads TGTGCCAGCAGCTCCCGCGGGGGGGAGCAGTTCTTC. This sequence encodes CASSSRGGEQFF.